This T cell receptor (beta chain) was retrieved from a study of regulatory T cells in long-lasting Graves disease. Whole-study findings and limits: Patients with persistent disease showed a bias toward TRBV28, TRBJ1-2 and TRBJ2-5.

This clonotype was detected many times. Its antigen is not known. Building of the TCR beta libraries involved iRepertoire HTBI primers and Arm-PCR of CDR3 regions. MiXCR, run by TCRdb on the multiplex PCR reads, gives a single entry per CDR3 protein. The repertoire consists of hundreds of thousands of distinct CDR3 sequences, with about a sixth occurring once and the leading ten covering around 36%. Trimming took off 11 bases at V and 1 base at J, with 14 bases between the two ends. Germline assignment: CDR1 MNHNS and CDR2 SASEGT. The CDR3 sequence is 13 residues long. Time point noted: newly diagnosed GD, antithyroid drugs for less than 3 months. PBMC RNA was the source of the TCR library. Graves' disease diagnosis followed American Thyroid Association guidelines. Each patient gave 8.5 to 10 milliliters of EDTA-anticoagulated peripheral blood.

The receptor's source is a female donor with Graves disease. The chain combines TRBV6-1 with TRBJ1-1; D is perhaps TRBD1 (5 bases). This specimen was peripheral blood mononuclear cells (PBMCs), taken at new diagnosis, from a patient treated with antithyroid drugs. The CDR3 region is CAGTREPNTEAFF. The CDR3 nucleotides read TGTGCCGGCACCAGGGAACCGAACACTGAAGCTTTCTTT.